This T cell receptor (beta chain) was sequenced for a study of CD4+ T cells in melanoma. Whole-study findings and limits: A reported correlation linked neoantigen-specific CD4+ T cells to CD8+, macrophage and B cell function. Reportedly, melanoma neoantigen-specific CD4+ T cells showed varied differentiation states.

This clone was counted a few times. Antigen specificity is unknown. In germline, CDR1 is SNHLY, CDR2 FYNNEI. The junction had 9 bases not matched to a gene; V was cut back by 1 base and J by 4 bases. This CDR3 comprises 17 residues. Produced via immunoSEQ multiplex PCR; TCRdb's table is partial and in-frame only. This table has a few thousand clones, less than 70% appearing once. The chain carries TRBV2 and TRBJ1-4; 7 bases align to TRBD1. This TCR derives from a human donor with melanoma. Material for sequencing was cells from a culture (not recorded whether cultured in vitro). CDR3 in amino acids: CASSEVISGQINEKLFF. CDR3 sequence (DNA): TGTGCCAGCAGTGAAGTCATCTCGGGACAGATTAATGAAAAACTGTTTTTT.